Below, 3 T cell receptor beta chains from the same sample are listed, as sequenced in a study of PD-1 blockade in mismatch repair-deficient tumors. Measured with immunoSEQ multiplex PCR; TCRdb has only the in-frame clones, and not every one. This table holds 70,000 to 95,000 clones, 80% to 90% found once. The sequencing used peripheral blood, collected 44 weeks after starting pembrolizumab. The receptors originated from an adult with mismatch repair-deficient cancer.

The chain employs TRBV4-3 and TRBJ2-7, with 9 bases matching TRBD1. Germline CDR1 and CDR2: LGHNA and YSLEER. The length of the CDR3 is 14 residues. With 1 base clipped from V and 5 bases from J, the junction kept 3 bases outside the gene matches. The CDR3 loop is CASSQGRTGDEQYF. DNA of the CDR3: TGCGCCAGCAGCCAAGGAAGGACAGGGGACGAGCAGTACTTC.

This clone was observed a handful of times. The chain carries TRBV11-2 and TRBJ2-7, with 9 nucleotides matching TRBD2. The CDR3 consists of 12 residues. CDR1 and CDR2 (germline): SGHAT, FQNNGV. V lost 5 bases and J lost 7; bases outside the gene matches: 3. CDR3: CASSVSGGEQYF. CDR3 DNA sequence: TGTGCCAGCAGCGTTAGCGGGGGTGAGCAGTACTTC.

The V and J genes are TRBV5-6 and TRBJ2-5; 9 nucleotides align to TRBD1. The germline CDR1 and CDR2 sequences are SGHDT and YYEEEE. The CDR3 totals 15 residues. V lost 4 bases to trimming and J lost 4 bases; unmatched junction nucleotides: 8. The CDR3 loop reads CASSGDRAMLETQYF. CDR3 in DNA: TGTGCCAGCAGCGGGGACAGGGCGATGTTAGAGACCCAGTACTTC.